This T cell receptor (beta chain) was identified in a study of CD4 T cells in relation to SARS-CoV-2 and coronaviruses. Across the study: TCR beta CDR3s were sequenced after roughly eleven-day antigen culture of PBMCs.

The germline V gene has CDR1 SGHDN and CDR2 FVKESK. V gave up 2 bases and J gave up 2 bases, with 10 bases separating them. The CDR3 is made up of 14 amino acids. Study-level points and caveats: In roughly 60% of donors, memory CD4+ clonotypes crossrecognized SARS-CoV-2 and at least one common cold coronavirus spike.

A few counts support this clone. The antigen remains undetermined. For approximately eleven days, roughly 10^5 sorted CD4+ cells grew with T cell-depleted PBMCs and CEF. Data came from immunoSEQ multiplex PCR; TCRdb stores just in-frame clones and leaves some out. The data hold about 35,000 clones, with approximately 80% observed a single time. The clonotype was recovered from an adult with COVID-19. V gene TRBV14 combines with J gene TRBJ2-7; D possibly corresponds to TRBD1 (5 bases). The sample comprised memory CD4+ T cells from PBMCs, cultured in vitro. The CDR3 loop reads CASSQKWGTYEQYF. For the CDR3, the DNA is TGTGCCAGCAGCCAAAAGTGGGGCACCTACGAGCAGTACTTC.